This T cell receptor beta chain was sequenced during a study of T cell responses to AZD1222 COVID-19 vaccine. General study findings and limits: Donors were chiefly white British, with a greater number of females, and clonal diversity was perhaps underestimated.

V was cut by 1 base and J by 5 bases, with 6 bases left in between. Germline loops: CDR1 SGHTA, CDR2 FQGNSA. The CDR3 totals 13 residues. Comment on this clone: Its antigen remains unidentified.

Some clones are missing from TCRdb's copy, which holds only in-frame ones; the method was immunoSEQ multiplex PCR. This table has about 140,000 clones, 92% appearing once. Sequencing used peripheral blood, obtained 28 days after the second AZD1222 dose. The TCR originated in an adult who received the AZD1222 COVID-19 vaccine. V is TRBV7-2 and J is TRBJ1-5, with unresolved D. The CDR3 nucleotides are TGTGCCAGCAGCTTAGTGGAGTATCAGCCCCAGCATTTT. Translated, it gives CASSLVEYQPQHF.